The sequence of this T cell receptor beta chain was determined in a study of control samples from healthy donors and cancer patients. The method was immunoSEQ multiplex PCR; TCRdb's version includes in-frame clones alone and lacks a portion of them. This table has around 200,000 clones, 85% to 95% appearing once. V was shortened by 7 bases and J by 0 bases, with 10 bases between the two germline ends. CDR1 and CDR2 (germline): PRHDT, FYEKMQ (reference sequence). CDR3 size: 14 residues. The V call is TRBV13, the J call TRBJ1-3; D ambiguous. Sequencing was carried out using blood. The clonotype originates from a man over 45 in good health. The CDR3 DNA reads TGTGCCAGCACCAAAAGTAACTCTGGAAACACCATATATTTT. The encoded protein is CASTKSNSGNTIYF. Full variable domain (missing parts from reference TRBV13 and TRBJ1-3): AAGVIQSPRHLIKEKRETATLKCYPIPRHDTVYWYQQGPGQDPQFLISFYEKMQSDKGSIPDRFSAQQFSDYHSELNMSSLELGDSALYFCASTKSNSGNTIYFGEGSWLTVV.